This record covers a single T cell receptor (beta chain). This receptor's antigen is unknown. There are no base qualities to consult, and no much larger clone falls within one base. The data derive from a study of blood T cell repertoires in COVID-19 (TCRdb year 2020). For the study in its entirety: Samples covering the acute and convalescent phases of COVID-19 were provided by collaborators in the United States, Italy and Spain. The sample metadata nearly always contained a de-identified subject ID, COVID-19 status, age in years and sex. Samples came from the ongoing ImmuneRACE study (first 160 participants) plus 1,254 subjects from 6 global collaborators. The prospective study material was composed of cDNA or gDNA derived from T cells, B-cell-depleted T cells, or PBMCs. Where available, HLA class I and class II types were taken from metadata supplied by the sample provider and were not determined by assay-based typing. The dataset comprised deeply sampled blood TCRbeta repertoires from subjects exposed to, actively infected with, or recovered from COVID-19. The repertoires were made available in a free public database intended to serve as a resource for research on the immune response to SARS-CoV-2. The full study reports these points: The amount of clinical and demographic metadata varied by source and participant and was provided uncurated.

The junction shows trimming of 4 bases on V and 5 bases on J, and the gene matches do not reach 5 bases of it. From the germline V gene, CDR1 is SGHRS and CDR2 is YFSETQ. The CDR3, from cysteine to phenylalanine, totals 16 residues. This entry keeps only the CDR3 DNA: 48 bases, framed from base 1. TCRbeta CDR3 regions were amplified from genomic DNA by means of the immunoSEQ Assay, a bias-controlled multiplex PCR. The source study handled its data this way. Within the assay, amplification of reference gene primers was used to estimate how many nucleated cells each sample contained. To quantify the absolute abundance of each unique TCRbeta CDR3 rearrangement, sequence reads were collapsed and filtered. For each sample, productive Simpson clonality was calculated by taking the square root of Simpson's diversity index across productive rearrangements. TCRdb stores this immuneACCESS table with in-frame sequences only. Part of the clones is absent; in the studies checked, under half of the shortfall reflects unresolved V genes, and no reason is known for the rest. The V and J calls and clone size were taken over from that table, and D and trimming were inferred from the DNA. Present in this sample are 100,000 or so clones, approximately 81% of which were seen just once. The top ten clonotypes cover approximately 1.8% of the sample.

Collaborating institutions collected whole blood in K2EDTA tubes following their own protocols. For TCRbeta analysis, collaborators shipped samples in one of three forms: frozen whole blood, isolated PBMCs, or DNA extracted from either of those sample types. The source material was peripheral blood. The chain joins TRBV5-1 to TRBJ2-2, and 13 bases in between align with TRBD2. The source of this sequence is a woman aged 70 to 79 with active or convalescent COVID-19. The base sequence is TGCGCCAGCAGCCGCGGACTAGCGGGAGTTACCGGGGAGCTGTTTTTT. Translation gives CASSRGLAGVTGELFF.